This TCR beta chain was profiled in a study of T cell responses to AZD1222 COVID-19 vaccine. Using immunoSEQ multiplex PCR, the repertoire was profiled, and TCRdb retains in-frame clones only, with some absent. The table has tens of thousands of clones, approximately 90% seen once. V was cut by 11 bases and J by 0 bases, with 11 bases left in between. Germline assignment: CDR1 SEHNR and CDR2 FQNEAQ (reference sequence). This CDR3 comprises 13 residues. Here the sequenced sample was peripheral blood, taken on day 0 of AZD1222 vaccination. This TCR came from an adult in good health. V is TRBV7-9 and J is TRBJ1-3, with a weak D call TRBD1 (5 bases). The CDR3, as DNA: TGTGCCGGAGGGGCCAGCTCTGGAAACACCATATATTTT. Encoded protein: CAGGASSGNTIYF.